The 13 T cell receptor beta chains listed next were all sequenced from one sample in a study of graft-versus-host responses after intestinal transplantation (dated by TCRdb to about 2021). The sample's time point, from its label and the paper: cells obtained before transplantation from donor or recipient. The library was generated by the immunoSEQ multiplex PCR assay. TCRdb stores this immuneACCESS table with in-frame sequences only. Part of the clones is absent; in the studies checked, under half of the shortfall reflects unresolved V genes, and no reason is known for the rest. This sample has about 85,000 clones in its table, and 80% to 85% of those were observed once. Of the sample, roughly 0.83% falls within the top ten clones. These receptors are not linked to any known antigen. The sample here was unstimulated CD4+ T cells sorted from spleen or lymph node cells, taken before intestinal transplant. The receptors come from a human donor who received an intestinal transplant.

This chain uses TRBV5-4 with TRBJ2-3, with 11 positions matching TRBD2. V shed 3 bases and J 0 bases; nucleotides not matched to a gene: 6. CDR3 size: 17 residues. Germline values: CDR1 SGHNT, CDR2 YYREEE (reference sequence). CDR3 sequence (DNA): TGTGCCAGCAGCTCAGGGACTAGCGGAACTAGCACAGATACGCAGTATTTT. Its protein product is CASSSGTSGTSTDTQYF.

V usage is TRBV7-8 and J usage is TRBJ2-3; the match to TRBD1 covers 7 bases. The CDR3 is 13 residues long. Looked up from germline, CDR1 is SGHVS and CDR2 is FQNEAQ. V gave up 4 bases and J gave up 4 bases; unmatched junction bases: 2. CDR3 protein: CASSSQGADTQYF. In DNA, the CDR3 is TGTGCCAGCAGCTCCCAGGGGGCAGATACGCAGTATTTT.

This clone has a single count. The rearrangement joins TRBV4-1 to TRBJ1-2, with unresolved D. This CDR3 region has 14 residues. Per the germline V gene, CDR1 is MGHRA and CDR2 is YSYEKL. V was cut by 4 bases and J by 2 bases, with 11 bases left in between. CDR3 amino acids: CASSPSPVNYGYTF. In nucleotides, the CDR3 is TGCGCCAGCAGCCCCTCTCCGGTAAACTATGGCTACACCTTC.

This chain links TRBV7-2 with TRBJ2-1, with D possibly TRBD2 on 6 matching bases. The germline V and J ends were trimmed by 10 bases and 0 bases, with 13 bases remaining between them. Germline loops: CDR1 SGHTA, CDR2 FQGNSA. The CDR3 has 14 amino acids. The CDR3 is CATKRASSYNEQFF. The CDR3 bases are TGTGCCACAAAGCGGGCGAGCTCCTACAATGAGCAGTTCTTC. The variable domain in full, with the rest retrieved from reference TRBV7-2 and TRBJ2-1, is GAGVSQSPSNKVTEKGKDVELRCDPISGHTALYWYRQSLGQGLEFLIYFQGNSAPDKSGLPSDRFSAERTGGSVSTLTIQRTQQEDSAVYLCATKRASSYNEQFFGPGTRLTVL.

The chain uses TRBV5-1 and TRBJ2-3; TRBD2 matches 11 bases. J gave up 1 base and V 0 bases, and 1 base lay outside the gene matches. Germline V gives CDR1 SGHRS, CDR2 YFSETQ. The CDR3 spans 16 residues. CDR3 sequence (DNA): TGCGCCAGCAGCTTGGGACTAGCGGGGCGCACAGATACGCAGTATTTT. It encodes CASSLGLAGRTDTQYF.

The chain is built from TRBV28 and TRBJ2-2; a weak D match, TRBD2 (6 bases). V was cut by 1 base and J by 3 bases, with 12 bases left in between. Germline-derived CDR1 and CDR2 are MDHEN and SYDVKM. CDR3 size: 16 residues. CDR3 protein: CASSLSAGRDTGELFF. The CDR3 nucleotides read TGTGCCAGCAGTTTATCCGCGGGGCGGGACACCGGGGAGCTGTTTTTT.

This rearrangement joins TRBV7-9 to TRBJ2-2; D is possibly TRBD2 (5 bases). The CDR3 contains 15 residues. Trimming took off 6 bases at V and 1 base at J, with 12 bases between the two ends. The germline CDR1 and CDR2 sequences are SEHNR and FQNEAQ (reference sequence). CDR3 sequence: CASSIKDWNTGELFF. CDR3 nucleotides: TGTGCCAGCAGTATTAAGGACTGGAACACCGGGGAGCTGTTTTTT. Using reference TRBV7-9 and TRBJ2-2 for the parts outside the CDR3, the full variable domain is DTGVSQNPRHKITKRGQNVTFRCDPISEHNRLYWYRQTLGQGPEFLTYFQNEAQLEKSRLLSDRFSAERPKGSFSTLEIQRTEQGDSAMYLCASSIKDWNTGELFFGEGSRLTVL.

The chain links TRBV20-1 to TRBJ2-3, with a tentative D call TRBD2 (5 bases). Germline CDR1 reads DFQATT; CDR2 reads SNEGSKA (reference sequence). This CDR3 comprises 11 residues. V was trimmed by 6 bases and J by 5 bases, leaving 9 bases between them. The CDR3 reads CSAQAEDTQYF. DNA for the CDR3: TGCAGTGCCCAAGCGGAAGATACGCAGTATTTT.

The genes are TRBV28 and TRBJ2-4; 7 positions match TRBD1. Trimming took 1 base from V and 11 from J; bases not matched to a gene: 5. The CDR3 extends over 13 amino acids. Germline V CDR1 and CDR2: MDHEN, SYDVKM. CDR3 region: CASSLFDRVLQYF. In nucleotides, the CDR3 is TGTGCCAGCAGTTTATTCGACAGGGTTCTTCAGTACTTC.

In its sample, this clone was seen a few times. The chain has TRBV7-6 and TRBJ1-2, with D hard to call. Germline CDR1 SGHVS, CDR2 FNYEAQ. The length of the CDR3 is 12 residues. The ends were cut back, 5 bases at V and 4 bases at J, with 8 bases in the middle. CDR3 sequence: CASSLPGYGYTF. DNA of the CDR3: TGTGCCAGCAGCCTGCCAGGCTATGGCTACACCTTC.

The rearrangement uses TRBV28 and TRBJ2-7; TRBD2 might be the D (5 bases). Germline V CDR1 and CDR2: MDHEN, SYDVKM. Trimming pared 10 bases from V and 3 bases from J, leaving 16 bases between. There are 13 residues in the CDR3. The CDR3 loop reads CATTFPGSYEQYF. The CDR3 coding sequence is TGTGCCACGACCTTCCCGGGAAGCTACGAGCAGTACTTC.

The chain recombines TRBV27 with TRBJ2-2, with D possibly TRBD2 on 6 matching bases. The CDR3 length is 14 residues. V was trimmed by 8 bases and J by 6 bases, leaving 16 bases between them. Looked up from germline, CDR1 is MNHEY and CDR2 is SMNVEV (reference sequence). As DNA, the CDR3 is TGTGCCAGCTGTCTTGGCGGGGCGCCCGGGGAGCTGTTTTTT. This codes for CASCLGGAPGELFF.

The chain is built from TRBV11-2 and TRBJ1-1; TRBD1 aligns across 8 bases. Unmatched junction bases numbered 5, after V lost 2 bases and J lost 6 bases. The CDR3 consists of 14 residues. Germline V CDR1 and CDR2: SGHAT, FQNNGV. The CDR3 reads CASSLNQGASEAFF. As DNA, the CDR3 is TGTGCCAGCAGCTTAAATCAGGGGGCATCTGAAGCTTTCTTT.